These 25 T cell receptor beta chains were sequenced from one sample in a study of cytomegalovirus exposure and HLA in healthy donors. Primers included in the PCR were 60 Vbeta and 13 Jbeta primers. Method: immunoSEQ multiplex PCR; TCRdb's copy keeps in-frame clones and lacks some. The top ten clones hold around 15% of a sample with around 150,000 clones, 60% to 80% of them seen once. Sequencing was done on a sample of PBMCs. These receptors all stem from a woman aged 40 to 50 in good health and CMV-seronegative.

The chain uses TRBV5-4 and TRBJ1-6; maybe TRBD1 (6 bases). The CDR3 loop spans 16 amino acids. V lost 0 bases and J 9 bases, leaving 16 bases between the germline ends. Per germline, CDR1 SGHNT and CDR2 YYREEE (reference sequence). In DNA form, the CDR3 reads TGTGCCAGCAGCTTGGATCCGGCAGGGGAGAGTTCACCCCTCCACTTT. This codes for CASSLDPAGESSPLHF.

The rearrangement joins TRBV7-2 to TRBJ1-2; 10 positions agree with TRBD1. The CDR3 is 15 residues long. Germline CDR1 reads SGHTA; CDR2 reads FQGNSA. After removal of 5 bases from V and 4 bases from J, the junction contained 7 bases not matched to a gene. CDR3 DNA sequence: TGTGCCAGCAGCCCCGGGACAGGGGTGGCCTATGGCTACACCTTC. Residues: CASSPGTGVAYGYTF.

The sample holds one count of this clone. The chain is built from TRBV28 and TRBJ1-5; D unresolved. The CDR3 spans 15 residues. V lost 7 bases and J lost 5, with 18 bases in between. Germline V gene lookup returns CDR1 MDHEN and CDR2 SYDVKM. CDR3 nucleotide sequence: TGTGCCAGCATGAACCTTCGGCAGGTTGATCAGCCCCAGCATTTT. Amino acids: CASMNLRQVDQPQHF.

The chain couples TRBV27 to TRBJ2-7; TRBD1 matches at 9 bases. Per germline, CDR1 MNHEY and CDR2 SMNVEV (reference sequence). The V gene end was trimmed by 2 bases and the J gene end by 6 bases; junction bases not matched to a gene: 5. The CDR3 runs 14 residues. The CDR3 is CASSLDRGSSEQYF. The DNA for the CDR3 is TGTGCCAGCAGTTTAGACAGGGGGTCGTCCGAGCAGTACTTC.

The V and J genes are TRBV6-5 and TRBJ1-5, with a tentative D call TRBD1 (6 bases). There are 14 residues in the CDR3. The germline V gene encodes CDR1 MNHEY and CDR2 SVGAGI. Trimming stripped 6 bases from V and 5 bases from J, with 14 bases between. The CDR3 is CASRTGGRDQPQHF. In DNA, the CDR3 is TGTGCCAGCAGGACGGGGGGCAGAGATCAGCCCCAGCATTTT.

This clone is a singleton in its sample. This sequence joins TRBV5-1 and TRBJ2-2, with no clear D. V dropped 3 bases and J dropped 5 bases, with 14 bases sitting between them. Germline CDR1 SGHRS, CDR2 YFSETQ. The CDR3 runs 15 residues. The DNA of the CDR3 is TGCGCCAGCAGCTCAGAGGTCTCGGGTACCGGGGAGCTGTTTTTT. It encodes CASSSEVSGTGELFF.

The rearrangement links TRBV7-2 to TRBJ2-5, with D uncertain. Germline CDR1 is SGHTA and CDR2 is FQGNSA. The CDR3 loop spans 14 amino acids. Between the trimmed V and J ends, which lost 7 bases and 1 base, there was a span of 13 bases. In DNA form, the CDR3 reads TGTGCCAGCACCCTTCCCCGAGGCCAAGAGACCCAGTACTTC. It encodes CASTLPRGQETQYF.

The chain carries TRBV4-1 and TRBJ2-3; 9 positions agree with TRBD1. The CDR3 has 15 residues. After removal of 1 base from V and 4 bases from J, the junction contained 3 bases not matched to a gene. Germline CDR1 reads MGHRA; CDR2 reads YSYEKL. CDR3 nucleotides: TGCGCCAGCAGCCAAGTACAGGGGGCCTCAGATACGCAGTATTTT. Its protein product is CASSQVQGASDTQYF.

V gene TRBV5-1 combines with J gene TRBJ1-1; D gene ambiguous. CDR3 length: 14 residues. Germline loops: CDR1 SGHRS, CDR2 YFSETQ. Trimming stripped 4 bases from V and 1 base from J, with 11 bases between. The CDR3 bases are TGCGCCAGCAGCCGCGATCCCTCGAACACTGAAGCTTTCTTT. It codes for CASSRDPSNTEAFF.

This rearrangement joins TRBV18 to TRBJ1-2, with 8 bases aligning to TRBD1. The germline gives CDR1 KGHSH, CDR2 LQKENI. V shed 6 bases, J shed 2 bases, and the junction held 2 bases outside the gene matches. The CDR3 is 13 amino acids. This CDR3 reads CASSRTGNYGYTF. CDR3 nucleotides: TGTGCCAGCTCCAGGACAGGGAACTATGGCTACACCTTC.

This clone appeared a few times. The rearrangement uses TRBV27 and TRBJ2-5, with TRBD1 matching over 10 bases. TRBJ2-7 explains the end of the DNA better; the J call may be wrong. CDR3 length: 14 residues. In germline, CDR1 is MNHEY, CDR2 SMNVEV (reference sequence). For the CDR3, the DNA is TGTGCCAGCAGACCCCCGGGACAGGGGAACGAGCAGTACTTC. It specifies CASRPPGQGNEQYF.

The chain employs TRBV4-2 and TRBJ2-3; 7 bases agree with TRBD1. The CDR3 has 16 residues. Germline CDR1 LGHNA, CDR2 YNFKEQ. The V gene end was trimmed by 0 bases and the J gene end by 7 bases; junction bases not matched to a gene: 10. CDR3 in amino acids: CASSQDGVQGPYTQYF. For the CDR3, the DNA is TGTGCCAGCAGCCAAGATGGGGTACAGGGGCCTTATACGCAGTATTTT.

In its sample, this clone was seen a few times. The rearrangement links TRBV23-1 to TRBJ2-7; 12 positions agree with TRBD1. TRBV23-1 is an ORF, with its function uncertain. The CDR3 is 16 residues long. V lost 2 bases, J lost 7 bases, and 9 bases stayed unmatched. The chain's CDR3 is CASSQPAGQGAWEQYF. CDR3 in DNA: TGCGCCAGCAGTCAACCCGCGGGACAGGGGGCTTGGGAGCAGTACTTC.

This chain's CDR3 is CASSFRQGGTGELFF. The CDR3 coding sequence is TGCGCCAGCAGCTTCAGACAGGGAGGCACCGGGGAGCTGTTTTTT. V gene TRBV5-1 combines with J gene TRBJ2-2, with D possibly TRBD1 on 7 matching bases. From germline, CDR1 is SGHRS and CDR2 YFSETQ. The CDR3 loop spans 15 amino acids. V was pared by 2 bases and J by 4 bases, with 12 bases between.

This chain joins TRBV11-3 and TRBJ2-1; 12 bases fit TRBD2. Trimming took 1 base from V and 2 from J; bases not matched to a gene: 0. Germline CDR1 reads SGHNT; CDR2 reads YENEEA. CDR3 size: 16 residues. CDR3 in amino acids: CASSLGTSGAYNEQFF. The CDR3 nucleotides are TGTGCCAGCAGCTTAGGGACTAGCGGGGCCTACAATGAGCAGTTCTTC.

V and J are TRBV5-1 and TRBJ1-1; D gene unclear. Germline-derived CDR1 and CDR2 are SGHRS and YFSETQ. V was clipped by 5 bases and J by 1 base, with 6 bases between them. CDR3 size: 12 residues. The CDR3 region is CASRQSNTEAFF. The CDR3 DNA reads as TGCGCCAGCAGACAGTCGAACACTGAAGCTTTCTTT.

As concerns this clone: One end of the junction does not line up with germline, which may come from a read error. The chain has TRBV7-9 and TRBJ2-7; 10 nucleotides align to TRBD2. Germline V gene sequence: CDR1 SEHNR, CDR2 FQNEAQ (reference sequence). CDR3 size: 15 residues. This CDR3 is CSSRWGLAGDYEQYF. The DNA for the CDR3 is TGTTCCAGCAGGTGGGGGCTAGCGGGAGACTACGAGCAGTACTTC.

Notes on this clone: This sample also contains other DNA sequences that code for the same CDR3. The chain employs TRBV5-1 and TRBJ2-3, with TRBD2 identical over 12 bases. In germline, CDR1 is SGHRS, CDR2 YFSETQ. This CDR3 has 21 residues. J lost 0 bases, V lost 4 bases, and 18 bases had no gene match. The CDR3 is CASSTGTGTSGRVLSTDTQYF. CDR3 coding DNA: TGCGCCAGCAGCACCGGAACCGGGACTAGCGGGCGTGTACTAAGCACAGATACGCAGTATTTT.

This chain links TRBV5-5 with TRBJ2-5, with 7 bases lining up with TRBD1. This CDR3 is built from 14 residues. Germline CDR1 and CDR2: SGHKS and YYEKEE (reference sequence). The ends lost 3 bases at V and 3 bases at J; junction bases unmatched: 5. The CDR3 here is CASSSTGTEETQYF. CDR3 in DNA: TGTGCCAGCAGCTCGACAGGGACCGAAGAGACCCAGTACTTC.

This clone was recorded once. The chain combines TRBV5-6 with TRBJ2-3; 10 bases agree with TRBD2. Germline lookup yields CDR1 SGHDT and CDR2 YYEEEE. V dropped 4 bases and J dropped 3; count of bases not matched to a gene: 8. This CDR3 has 16 residues. The DNA for the CDR3 is TGTGCCAGCAGCACTTACACTAGCGGGACTACAGATACGCAGTATTTT. It codes for CASSTYTSGTTDTQYF.

This clone is a singleton in its sample. The chain joins TRBV25-1 to TRBJ2-7; 8 bases are shared with TRBD1. The CDR3 consists of 14 residues. Per the germline V gene, CDR1 is MGHDK and CDR2 is SYGVNS. The trim removed 8 bases at V and 3 bases at J, leaving 9 bases unmatched. The CDR3 DNA is TGTGCCAGCGGGGGGACAGGCGAGGGCTACGAGCAGTACTTC. Encoded protein: CASGGTGEGYEQYF.

The chain uses TRBV27 and TRBJ2-1, with 8 bases fitting TRBD2. Germline lookup yields CDR1 MNHEY and CDR2 SMNVEV (reference sequence). Trimming took 1 base from V and 7 from J; bases not matched to a gene: 6. The CDR3 has 15 amino acids. The CDR3 reads CASSLWAGGLNEQFF. The CDR3, as DNA: TGTGCCAGCAGTTTATGGGCGGGAGGACTAAATGAGCAGTTCTTC.

The chain recombines TRBV15 with TRBJ2-5; the match to TRBD2 covers 10 bases. The DNA end is a closer match to TRBJ2-7, so the J assignment may be wrong. The CDR3 totals 16 residues. Germline V gives CDR1 LNHNV, CDR2 YYDKDF (reference sequence). The CDR3 region has the DNA TGTGCCACCAGCAGTTCAACTAGCGGGGCCTCCTACGAGCAGTACTTC. It specifies CATSSSTSGASYEQYF.

V is TRBV9 and J is TRBJ1-6; D remains ambiguous. CDR3 length: 15 amino acids. Between the trimmed V and J ends, which lost 2 bases and 6 bases, there was a span of 12 bases. CDR1 is SGDLS, CDR2 YYNGEE, per germline. The CDR3 nucleotides read TGTGCCAGCAGCGTCCGCGGGGTTGGTAATTCACCCCTCCACTTT. Its translation is CASSVRGVGNSPLHF.

This clone has a single count. This chain connects TRBV19 to TRBJ2-4; 7 bases match TRBD2. Per the germline V gene, CDR1 is LNHDA and CDR2 is SQIVND (reference sequence). Trimming cost V 5 bases and J 7 bases; bases outside gene matches: 8. The CDR3 totals 14 residues. In DNA, the CDR3 is TGTGCCAGTAGTTCGGGGAGGGCCGCGAACATTCAGTACTTC. This codes for CASSSGRAANIQYF.